What follows are 10 T cell receptor beta chains derived from one specimen sequenced in a study of shared clonotypes between healthy human individuals. TCRdb's copy holds only in-frame clones and misses some; the assay was immunoSEQ multiplex PCR. The sample lists fewer than 2.5 million clones; over 85% were seen once. The source material was naive CD4+ T cells from PBMCs. Indicated subset: CD45RA+ positively selected. These receptors originate from a young man in good health. Some clones in this sample may be carry-over from other donors' samples.

The chain uses TRBV6-1 and TRBJ1-1; D call uncertain. With 2 bases removed from V and 5 bases from J, the gap between germline ends came to 21 bases. The CDR3 extends over 17 amino acids. Germline V gene data show CDR1 as MNHNS and CDR2 as SASEGT. CDR3 sequence reads: CASSESLGPTPRTEAFF. CDR3 DNA sequence: TGTGCCAGCAGTGAATCCCTCGGACCCACTCCGCGGACTGAAGCTTTCTTT.

DNA for the CDR3: TGTGCCAGCAGCTTAGACCCGCCGAGGAAACTGTTTTTT. Translation: CASSLDPPRKLFF. This chain uses TRBV7-9 with TRBJ1-4; no clear D gene. The CDR3 is 13 amino acids. The germline gives CDR1 SEHNR, CDR2 FQNEAQ (reference sequence). Trimming removed 1 base at V and 11 bases at J, with 11 bases between. The full variable domain, in which reference TRBV7-9 and TRBJ1-4 provide the parts outside the CDR3, is DTGVSQNPRHKITKRGQNVTFRCDPISEHNRLYWYRQTLGQGPEFLTYFQNEAQLEKSRLLSDRFSAERPKGSFSTLEIQRTEQGDSAMYLCASSLDPPRKLFFGSGTQLSVL.

CDR3 bases: TGTGCCAGCAGCTTATCTGGGAGTGTCGCCGGGGAGCTGTTTTTT. Amino acids: CASSLSGSVAGELFF. The rearrangement links TRBV5-4 to TRBJ2-2; tentative D call: TRBD2 (5 bases). This CDR3 is built from 15 residues. Germline-derived CDR1 and CDR2 are SGHNT and YYREEE (reference sequence). The V end lost 2 bases, the J end lost 6 bases, and 14 bases lay between the germline ends.

V is TRBV28 and J is TRBJ1-5, with a tentative D call TRBD1 (5 bases). CDR3 length equals 14 residues. Trimming shortened V by 3 bases and J by 7 bases, and 13 bases separated the two germline ends. Germline lookup yields CDR1 MDHEN and CDR2 SYDVKM. The CDR3 here is CASSFMQGRQPQHF. In nucleotides, the CDR3 is TGTGCCAGCAGTTTCATGCAGGGTAGGCAGCCCCAGCATTTT.

V gene TRBV7-2 combines with J gene TRBJ2-1, with D possibly TRBD2 on 6 matching bases. CDR3 length: 17 amino acids. V was shortened by 3 bases and J by 8 bases, with 23 bases between the two germline ends. Per germline, CDR1 SGHTA and CDR2 FQGNSA. DNA of the CDR3: TGTGCCAGCAGCTTCCTACCGGGAGATGAAAGTAGATATGAGCAGTTCTTC. Its translation: CASSFLPGDESRYEQFF.

The genes are TRBV11-3 and TRBJ2-7; 9 bases map to TRBD1. V lost 5 bases and J lost 1; bases outside the gene matches: 6. CDR1 and CDR2 from the germline V gene are SGHNT and YENEEA. This CDR3 region has 15 residues. This chain's CDR3 is CASSPGTGKSYEQYF. For the CDR3, the DNA is TGTGCCAGCAGCCCCGGGACAGGGAAGTCCTACGAGCAGTACTTC.

The V call is TRBV19, the J call TRBJ2-7, with TRBD2 as a possible D gene (5 bases). Trimming shortened V by 3 bases and J by 6 bases, and 21 bases separated the two germline ends. This CDR3 is 16 amino acids long. The germline CDR1 and CDR2 sequences are LNHDA and SQIVND (reference sequence). CDR3 region: CASSIEYRSGTSEQYF. In DNA form, the CDR3 reads TGTGCCAGTAGTATCGAATATCGGAGCGGCACCTCCGAGCAGTACTTC.

The chain is built from TRBV11-1 and TRBJ2-7, with no clear D. Trimming pared 2 bases from V and 6 bases from J, leaving 20 bases between. Germline V CDR1 and CDR2: SGHAT, FQDESV (reference sequence). CDR3 length: 16 residues. The CDR3 region is CASSLRFGLGSAEQYF. The DNA for the CDR3 is TGTGCCAGCAGCTTAAGGTTCGGGTTAGGGTCGGCCGAGCAGTACTTC.

This chain uses TRBV7-3 with TRBJ2-1; D call uncertain. The CDR3 consists of 17 residues. The ends were cut back, 2 bases at V and 4 bases at J, with 18 bases in the middle. Germline CDR1 reads SGHTA; CDR2 reads FQGTGA. This CDR3 is CASSLLQREGSYNEQFF. CDR3 DNA: TGTGCCAGCAGCTTACTTCAAAGGGAAGGCAGTTACAATGAGCAGTTCTTC.

This chain uses TRBV7-9 with TRBJ2-3; weak D call: TRBD2 (5 bases). The CDR3 has 16 amino acids. Germline V gives CDR1 SEHNR, CDR2 FQNEAQ (reference sequence). The ends were cut back, 5 bases at V and 2 bases at J, with 17 bases in the middle. CDR3 sequence: CASSPTGLATTDTQYF. The CDR3 region has the DNA TGTGCCAGCAGCCCTACTGGGCTAGCCACCACAGATACGCAGTATTTT.